The clone carrying this T cell receptor (beta chain) occurred a few times. The antigen remains undetermined. This sample was included in a study of T cell repertoires in cytomegalovirus infection. Each CDR3 protein gets one entry after TCRdb re-called the reads with MiXCR. Altogether roughly 280,000 distinct CDR3 sequences are present, approximately 9.1% being singletons, with the ten largest covering over 12%. Study-wide results and limits: Carriers of CMV and the relevant HLA type were discriminated by public TCR beta frequency.

The receptor was derived from a human donor in good health (CMV status not recorded). Some clones in this sample may be carry-over from other donors' samples. The source material was PBMCs.

CDR3 region: CSAPKSFQGLAKNIQYF. The DNA for the CDR3 is TGCAGTGCTCCAAAATCATTCCAGGGGCTAGCCAAAAACATTCAGTACTTC. The chain has TRBV20-1 and TRBJ2-4; perhaps TRBD1 as D (6 bases). CDR3 length: 17 residues. The V end lost 5 bases, the J end lost 0 bases, and 20 bases lay between the germline ends. CDR1 and CDR2 (germline): DFQATT, SNEGSKA (reference sequence).